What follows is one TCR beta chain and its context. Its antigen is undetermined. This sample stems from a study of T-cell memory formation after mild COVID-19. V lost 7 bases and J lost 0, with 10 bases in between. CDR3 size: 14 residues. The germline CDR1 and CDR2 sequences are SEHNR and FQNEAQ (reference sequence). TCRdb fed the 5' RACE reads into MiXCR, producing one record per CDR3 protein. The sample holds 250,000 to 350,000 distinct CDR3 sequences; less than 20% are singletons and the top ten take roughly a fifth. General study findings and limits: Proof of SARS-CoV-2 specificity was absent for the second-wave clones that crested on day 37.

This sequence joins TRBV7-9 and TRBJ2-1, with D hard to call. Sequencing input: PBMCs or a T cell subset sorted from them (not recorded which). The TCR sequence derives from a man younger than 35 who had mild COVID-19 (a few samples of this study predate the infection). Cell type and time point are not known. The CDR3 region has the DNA TGTGCCAGCATCACAACCGGCTCCTACAATGAGCAGTTCTTC. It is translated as CASITTGSYNEQFF.